The 13 T cell receptor beta chains reported below all come from one sample, sequenced in a study of T cells in women clearing cervical HPV infection. Produced via immunoSEQ multiplex PCR; TCRdb's table is partial and in-frame only. The sample's table shows roughly 40,000 clones. The sample taken for sequencing was blood buffy coat. The origin of the receptors is a woman between 18 and 69 years old with a cervical HPV16 infection that either progressed to CIN3+ or cleared (not recorded which).

Concerning this clone itself: The missing CDR3 end, 3 residues past where the read stops, is filled in from the germline J gene. This chain links TRBV28 with TRBJ2-1, with TRBD2 identical over 8 bases. This CDR3 has 15 residues. Germline V lookup: CDR1 MDHEN, CDR2 SYDVKM. After removal of 5 bases from V and 5 bases from J, the junction contained 8 bases not matched to a gene. Partial CDR3 DNA: TGTGCCAGCAGTGGAGCCGGGACTAGGGACAATGAG. Translation: CASSGAGTRDNE. The CDR3, in full, reads CASSGAGTRDNEQFF.

Concerning this clone: The missing CDR3 end, 3 residues past where the read stops, is filled in from the germline J gene. J is TRBJ2-3 and V is TRBV10-3; 8 positions match TRBD1. Germline lookup yields CDR1 ENHRY and CDR2 SYGVKD. The CDR3 loop spans 17 amino acids. Trimming cost V 9 bases and J 0 bases; bases outside gene matches: 14. The sequenced part of the CDR3 DNA is TGTGCCATTAGCGATCAGACCCAGGGGGCGAGCACAGATACG. Translating gives CAISDQTQGASTDT. The full CDR3 protein is CAISDQTQGASTDTQYF.

Of note for this clone: The missing CDR3 end, 3 residues past where the read stops, is filled in from the germline J gene. V usage is TRBV30 and J usage is TRBJ2-3; D gene unclear. The CDR3 loop spans 14 amino acids. CDR1 and CDR2 from the germline V gene are GTSNPN and SVGIG (reference sequence). Here the CDR3 reads CAWSENNYNQPQYF. The CDR3 DNA, read in part, is TGTGCCTGGAGTGAGAACAACTACAATCAGCCG. Supplemented by reference TRBV30 and TRBJ2-3, the full variable domain reads SQTIHQWPATLVQPVGSPLSLECTVEGTSNPNLYWYRQAAGRGLQLLFYSVGIGQISSEVPQNLSASRPQDRQFILSSKKLLLSDSGFYLCAWSENNYNQPQYFGPGTRLTVL.

To note about this clone: The CDR3 end lies 3 residues beyond the end of the read and is filled in from the germline J gene. The rearrangement uses TRBV7-9 and TRBJ2-7; the D is unclear. The CDR3 is 15 residues long. The ends were cut back, 2 bases at V and 2 bases at J, with 13 bases in the middle. CDR1 SEHNR and CDR2 FQNEAQ come from the germline V gene (reference sequence). Partial CDR3 DNA: TGTGCCAGCAGCTTACGCGGCCTAAGCACCTACGAG. This sequence encodes CASSLRGLSTYE. The whole CDR3 sequence reads CASSLRGLSTYEQYF.

In regard to this clone: Read coverage stops 3 residues before the CDR3 terminus; the germline J gene supplies the remainder. J is TRBJ2-7 and V is TRBV7-9; possibly TRBD1 for D (5 bases). The germline V and J ends were trimmed by 5 bases and 4 bases, with 15 bases remaining between them. The germline gives CDR1 SEHNR, CDR2 FQNEAQ (reference sequence). The CDR3 runs to 14 residues. This chain's CDR3 is CASSPPHRSYEQYF. The DNA read from the CDR3 is TGTGCCAGCAGCCCGCCACACAGGTCTTACGAG.

Of note for this clone: An end of the junction differs from the germline gene, which may be a read error. The read is 3 residues too short to cover the CDR3 end, so that end is filled in from the germline J gene. The chain is built from TRBV4-2 and TRBJ2-2; D is ambiguous. CDR1 is LGHNA and CDR2 is YNFKEQ in the germline V gene. There are 15 residues in the CDR3. The CDR3 region is CASSPQPTGTGELFF. The part of the CDR3 DNA that was read is TGCGCCAGCAGCCCCCAACCCACCGGCACCGGGGAG.

Points on this clone: The read comes to an end 3 residues before the CDR3 does, leaving the germline J gene to fill in the end. This chain links TRBV29-1 with TRBJ2-1; TRBD1 matches at 8 bases. The CDR3 consists of 12 residues. Germline loops: CDR1 SQVTM, CDR2 ANQGSEA. J lost 6 bases, V lost 8 bases, and 6 bases had no gene match. CDR3 region: CSWTGPLNEQFF. Partial CDR3 DNA: TGCAGCTGGACAGGGCCACTCAATGAG.

Details on this clone: Coverage ceases 3 residues before the CDR3 finishes, and the germline J gene fills in the end. This chain joins TRBV19 and TRBJ1-5, with no clear D. The V end lost 10 bases, the J end lost 0 bases, and 10 bases lay between the germline ends. The germline V gene has CDR1 LNHDA and CDR2 SQIVND (reference sequence). This CDR3 is built from 13 residues. The CDR3 sequence is CANKHHSNQPQHF. The sequenced CDR3 bases are TGTGCCAACAAACACCATAGCAATCAGCCC.

To note about this clone: Sequencing ends 3 residues short of the CDR3 end; the germline J gene provides the rest. The rearrangement uses TRBV19 and TRBJ1-2; 9 positions match TRBD1. The CDR3 extends over 15 amino acids. Germline V lookup: CDR1 LNHDA, CDR2 SQIVND (reference sequence). The sequenced part of the CDR3 DNA is TGTGCCAGTTCGCCGGGACAGGGCCACCTGTACGAC. This translates into CASSPGQGHLYD. The whole CDR3 is CASSPGQGHLYDYTF.

Turning to this clone: The read ends 3 residues before the CDR3 terminus; that terminus is restored from the germline J gene. The J gene is TRBJ2-7, the V gene TRBV12-3 or TRBV12-4; TRBD1 aligns across 7 bases. The CDR3 totals 14 residues. V lost 5 bases to trimming and J lost 2 bases; unmatched junction nucleotides: 6. The CDR3 is CASSKPGQPYEQYF. Partial CDR3 DNA: TGTGCCAGCAGTAAACCGGGACAGCCCTACGAG.

Comment on this clone: Sequencing ends 3 residues short of the CDR3 end; the germline J gene provides the rest. The V and J genes are TRBV7-9 and TRBJ1-2, with D maybe TRBD1 (5 bases). Germline CDR1 and CDR2: SEHNR and FQNEAQ (reference sequence). The CDR3 is 13 residues long. The covered CDR3 bases are TGTGCCAGCAGCCCCGGGTCAGGGCGAGGC. This codes for CASSPGSGRG. The whole CDR3 reads CASSPGSGRGYTF.

Incomplete CDR3 DNA: TGTGCCAGCAGCTTCGCGGGAGGGAGCACAGATACC. Its protein product is CASSFAGGSTDT. From start to end, the CDR3 is CASSFAGGSTDTYTF. The V gene is TRBV7-6, the J gene TRBJ1-2; D not certain. The observed sequence ends 3 residues before the CDR3 terminus, with the missing tail filled in from the germline J gene. This CDR3 comprises 15 residues. Germline V lookup: CDR1 SGHVS, CDR2 FNYEAQ.

As concerns this clone: With the read ending 3 residues before the CDR3 end, the germline J gene is used to fill in that end. J is TRBJ2-1 and V is TRBV5-6, with TRBD2 matching 10 bases. Germline V lookup: CDR1 SGHDT, CDR2 YYEEEE. Trimming removed 4 bases from V and 6 bases from J; junction bases left unmatched: 7. This CDR3 is built from 15 residues. The CDR3 bases that were read are TGTGCCAGCAGCCACGCTAGCGGGAGTGGCAATGAG. Protein product: CASSHASGSGNE. The full CDR3 protein reads CASSHASGSGNEQFF.